This T cell receptor (beta chain) is drawn from a study of immune characterization of retroperitoneal liposarcoma. CDR1 and CDR2 (germline): LGHNT, FRNRAP. The CDR3 extends over 13 amino acids. Trimming took 6 bases from V and 3 from J, leaving 12 bases between them. TCRdb reprocessed the PCR reads with MiXCR, giving one entry per CDR3 protein. The data show thousands of distinct CDR3 sequences, with 40% to 50% seen just once and around 50% held by the top ten. The chain links TRBV12-5 to TRBJ2-7; D is undetermined. The sequence derives from a male donor with retroperitoneal liposarcoma. Material: tumor tissue. CDR3 DNA sequence: TGTGCTAGTGGACTGACAAGCTACTACGAGCAGTACTTC. The encoded protein is CASGLTSYYEQYF.